This TCR beta chain is from a study of identical twins. Germline values: CDR1 SEHNR, CDR2 FQNEAQ (reference sequence). Trimming shortened V by 1 base and J by 6 bases, and 13 bases separated the two germline ends. The CDR3 is 15 residues long. A universal primer binding site was introduced by template switching. The final cDNA contained unique molecular identifiers. TCRdb reanalysed the 5' RACE reads using MiXCR and keeps one entry per CDR3 protein. In the table there are about 660,000 distinct CDR3 sequences, 8.6% of which are singletons. This clonotype came up a few times. Everyone who donated was a healthy Caucasian. These data were also filed under a second study, of yellow fever vaccine responses in identical twins.

The sequenced sample was PBMCs. The sequence came from a young woman in good health. This chain connects TRBV7-9 to TRBJ2-1; D might be TRBD1 (6 bases). CDR3 sequence reads: CASSLEQGSFNEQFF. The CDR3 DNA reads TGTGCCAGCAGCTTAGAACAGGGAAGTTTCAATGAGCAGTTCTTC.